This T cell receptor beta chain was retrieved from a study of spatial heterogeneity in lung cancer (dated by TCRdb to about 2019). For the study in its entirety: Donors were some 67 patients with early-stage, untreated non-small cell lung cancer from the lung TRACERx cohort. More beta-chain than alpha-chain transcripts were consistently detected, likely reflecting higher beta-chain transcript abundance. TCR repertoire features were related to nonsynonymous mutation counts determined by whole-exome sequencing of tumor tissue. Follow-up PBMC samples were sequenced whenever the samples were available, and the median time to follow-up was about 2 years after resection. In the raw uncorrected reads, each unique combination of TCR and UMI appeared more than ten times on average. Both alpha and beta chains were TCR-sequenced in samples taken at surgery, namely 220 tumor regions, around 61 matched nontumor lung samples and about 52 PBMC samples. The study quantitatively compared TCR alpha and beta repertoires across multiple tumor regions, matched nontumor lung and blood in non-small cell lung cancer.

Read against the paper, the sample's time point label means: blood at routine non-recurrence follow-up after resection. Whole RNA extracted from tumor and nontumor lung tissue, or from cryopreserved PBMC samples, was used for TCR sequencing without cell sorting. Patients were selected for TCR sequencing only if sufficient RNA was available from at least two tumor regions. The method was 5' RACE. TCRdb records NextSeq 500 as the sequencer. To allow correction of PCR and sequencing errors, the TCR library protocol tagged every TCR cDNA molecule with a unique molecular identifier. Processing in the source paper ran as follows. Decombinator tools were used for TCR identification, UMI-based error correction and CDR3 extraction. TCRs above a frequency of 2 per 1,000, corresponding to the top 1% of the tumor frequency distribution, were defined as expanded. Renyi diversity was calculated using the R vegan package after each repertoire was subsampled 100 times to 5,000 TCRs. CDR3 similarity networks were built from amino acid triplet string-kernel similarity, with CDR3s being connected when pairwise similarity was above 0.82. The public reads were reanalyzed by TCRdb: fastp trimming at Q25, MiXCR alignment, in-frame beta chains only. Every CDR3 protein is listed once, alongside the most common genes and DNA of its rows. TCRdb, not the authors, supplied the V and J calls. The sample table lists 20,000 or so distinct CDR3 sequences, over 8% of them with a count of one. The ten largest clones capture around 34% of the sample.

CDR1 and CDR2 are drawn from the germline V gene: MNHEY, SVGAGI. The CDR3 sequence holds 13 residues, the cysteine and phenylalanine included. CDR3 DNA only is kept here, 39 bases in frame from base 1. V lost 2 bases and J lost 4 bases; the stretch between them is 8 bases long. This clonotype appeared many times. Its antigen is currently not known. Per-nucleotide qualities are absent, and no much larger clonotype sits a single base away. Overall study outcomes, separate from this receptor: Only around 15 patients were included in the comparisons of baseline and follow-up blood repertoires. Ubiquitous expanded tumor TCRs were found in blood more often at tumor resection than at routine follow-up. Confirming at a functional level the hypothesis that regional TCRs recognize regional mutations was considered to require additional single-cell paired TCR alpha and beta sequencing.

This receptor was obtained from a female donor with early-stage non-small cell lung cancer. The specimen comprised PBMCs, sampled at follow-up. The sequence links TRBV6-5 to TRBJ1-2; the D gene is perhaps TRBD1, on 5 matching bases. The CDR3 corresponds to CASSYEGSYGYTF. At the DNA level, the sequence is TGTGCCAGCAGTTACGAGGGGAGCTATGGCTACACCTTC.